The 30 T cell receptor beta chains in this list originate from one sample, sequenced in a study of PD-1 blockade in classical Hodgkin lymphoma. Time point here: cycle 4 day 1 (C4D1), after five to seven weeks of nivolumab. Every patient experienced relapse after autologous stem cell transplantation, and brentuximab vedotin exposure varied. Assay used: immunoSEQ multiplex PCR; TCRdb lists only in-frame clones, some missing. The sample lists approximately 65,000 clones; approximately 92% were seen once. Sequenced material: peripheral blood mononuclear cells (PBMCs), taken before the fourth cycle of nivolumab. The receptors were gathered from a human donor with classical Hodgkin lymphoma.

This chain joins TRBV6-5 and TRBJ2-1; no definite D call. CDR1 is MNHEY and CDR2 is SVGAGI in the germline V gene. The CDR3 sequence is 15 residues long. V was trimmed by 2 bases and J by 3 bases, leaving 11 bases between them. In nucleotides, the CDR3 is TGTGCCAGCAGTTACCTTTCGAGATACTACAATGAGCAGTTCTTC. This codes for CASSYLSRYYNEQFF.

The genes are TRBV5-1 and TRBJ2-7; 7 bases match TRBD2. Unmatched junction bases numbered 7, after V lost 5 bases and J lost 5 bases. The CDR3 is 13 residues long. Germline CDR1 is SGHRS and CDR2 is YFSETQ. The CDR3 sequence is CASRGGSIHEQYF. As DNA, the CDR3 is TGCGCCAGCAGGGGGGGGTCAATTCACGAGCAGTACTTC.

The chain joins TRBV4-1 to TRBJ2-1; 7 nucleotides line up with TRBD2. Trimming at V came to 7 bases and at J to 10 bases, leaving 4 bases not matched to a gene. The CDR3 is 11 residues long. The germline V gene encodes CDR1 MGHRA and CDR2 YSYEKL. CDR3 bases: TGCGCCAGCACCTCGGGGGGAGAGCAGTTCTTC. This encodes CASTSGGEQFF.

J is TRBJ1-5 and V is TRBV13; the D is unclear. V lost 0 bases and J lost 7, with 10 bases in between. From germline, CDR1 is PRHDT and CDR2 FYEKMQ (reference sequence). The CDR3 runs to 14 residues. Written as DNA, the CDR3 is TGTGCCAGCAGCTTAGGGGGTTCTTGGCAGCCCCAGCATTTT. Translating it yields CASSLGGSWQPQHF. Full variable domain (remainder filled in from reference TRBV13 and TRBJ1-5): AAGVIQSPRHLIKEKRETATLKCYPIPRHDTVYWYQQGPGQDPQFLISFYEKMQSDKGSIPDRFSAQQFSDYHSELNMSSLELGDSALYFCASSLGGSWQPQHFGDGTRLSIL.

J is TRBJ2-3 and V is TRBV4-1, with 8 nucleotides matching TRBD2. CDR3 length: 15 residues. The V and J ends lost 1 base and 5 bases, in that order; junction bases with no gene match: 5. Germline CDR1 and CDR2: MGHRA and YSYEKL. Written as DNA, the CDR3 is TGCGCCAGCAGCCAAGGTAGACTAGCGCAAGATACGCAGTATTTT. It specifies CASSQGRLAQDTQYF.

The rearrangement joins TRBV7-9 to TRBJ1-5; the D gene is possibly TRBD1 (6 bases). CDR1 is SEHNR, CDR2 FQNEAQ, per germline (reference sequence). The length of the CDR3 is 16 residues. V was trimmed by 5 bases and J by 4 bases, leaving 18 bases between them. The CDR3 coding sequence is TGTGCCAGCAGCCAGGACAGAGATCTTGGGAATCAGCCCCAGCATTTT. It is translated as CASSQDRDLGNQPQHF.

V usage is TRBV5-5 and J usage is TRBJ1-5, with D uncertain. Per the germline V gene, CDR1 is SGHKS and CDR2 is YYEKEE (reference sequence). This CDR3 spans 13 amino acids. Trimming cost V 1 base and J 6 bases, with 8 bases left between them. The CDR3 DNA reads as TGTGCCAGCAGCTTGATCCTGGGTCAGCCCCAGCATTTT. This codes for CASSLILGQPQHF.

This clone turned up a few times. V is TRBV5-1 and J is TRBJ2-3; 9 positions agree with TRBD1. The germline V gene encodes CDR1 SGHRS and CDR2 YFSETQ. The CDR3 loop spans 15 amino acids. The ends lost 4 bases at V and 4 bases at J; junction bases unmatched: 7. DNA for the CDR3: TGCGCCAGCAGCGCGACAGGGGGAAGTGCAGATACGCAGTATTTT. Amino acids: CASSATGGSADTQYF.

The rearrangement joins TRBV28 to TRBJ1-6; D is ambiguous. Germline loops: CDR1 MDHEN, CDR2 SYDVKM. The V end lost 5 bases, the J end lost 7 bases, and 3 bases lay between the germline ends. The CDR3 is 11 residues long. The CDR3 region is CASSLNSPLHF. In DNA, the CDR3 is TGTGCCAGCAGTCTAAATTCACCCCTCCACTTT. Looking up the rest from reference TRBV28 and TRBJ1-6 gives the full variable domain: DVKVTQSSRYLVKRTGEKVFLECVQDMDHENMFWYRQDPGLGLRLIYFSYDVKMKEKGDIPEGYSVSREKKERFSLILESASTNQTSMYLCASSLNSPLHFGNGTRLTVT.

J is TRBJ2-7 and V is TRBV5-1; D may match TRBD1 or TRBD2 (5 bases each). Germline loops: CDR1 SGHRS, CDR2 YFSETQ. This CDR3 region has 15 residues. V lost 4 bases to trimming and J lost 5 bases, with 19 bases between them. For the CDR3, the DNA is TGCGCCAGCAGCAGACCTGGGGGAAACCTCGACGAGCAGTACTTC. Protein: CASSRPGGNLDEQYF. The entire variable domain, with the rest obtained from reference TRBV5-1 and TRBJ2-7, is as follows: KAGVTQTPRYLIKTRGQQVTLSCSPISGHRSVSWYQQTPGQGLQFLFEYFSETQRNKGNFPGRFSGRQFSNSRSEMNVSTLELGDSALYLCASSRPGGNLDEQYFGPGTRLTVT.

The chain couples TRBV9 to TRBJ2-5; TRBD2 might be the D (5 bases). The J call may not be correct, given that the DNA end is closer to TRBJ2-7. The CDR3 length is 14 residues. From germline, CDR1 is SGDLS and CDR2 YYNGEE. The CDR3 DNA is TGTGCCAGCAGCGTAAGCGGAAAAGACTTCGAGCAGTACTTC. This translates into CASSVSGKDFEQYF.

The table lists this clone with a count of one. The V call is TRBV10-3, the J call TRBJ1-6; D remains unclear. CDR3 length: 13 residues. Germline values: CDR1 ENHRY, CDR2 SYGVKD. The ends were cut back, 4 bases at V and 6 bases at J, with 7 bases in the middle. The CDR3 bases are TGTGCCATCAGTGGACCCTTTAATTCACCCCTCCACTTT. As protein: CAISGPFNSPLHF.

The genes are TRBV5-1 and TRBJ2-7; either TRBD1 or TRBD2 may fit D (5 bases each). CDR1 is SGHRS, CDR2 YFSETQ, per germline. V was trimmed by 4 bases and J by 2 bases, leaving 10 bases between them. CDR3 length: 13 amino acids. CDR3 sequence reads: CASSPGPPYEQYF. The CDR3 DNA reads as TGCGCCAGCAGCCCGGGACCCCCCTACGAGCAGTACTTC.

The chain carries TRBV6-1 and TRBJ2-3; D is unclear. This CDR3 has 13 amino acids. Trimming removed 8 bases from V and 0 bases from J, with 9 bases in between. The germline V gene has CDR1 MNHNS and CDR2 SASEGT. CDR3 residues: CASRPTSTDTQYF. The CDR3 region has the DNA TGTGCCAGCCGCCCAACTAGCACAGATACGCAGTATTTT.

The V call is TRBV18, the J call TRBJ1-1, with 8 bases lining up with TRBD1. Trimming removed 5 bases from V and 2 bases from J; junction bases left unmatched: 7. Per the germline V gene, CDR1 is KGHSH and CDR2 is LQKENI. This CDR3 spans 15 amino acids. The CDR3 protein is CASSDQGAENTEAFF. DNA of the CDR3: TGTGCCAGCTCAGACCAGGGGGCGGAAAACACTGAAGCTTTCTTT.

The CDR3 DNA follows: TGTGCCAGCAGTGAAGAGGGGTGGATTACTGAAGCTTTCTTT. This codes for CASSEEGWITEAFF. The rearrangement links TRBV6-1 to TRBJ1-1; possible D gene TRBD1, 5 bases. The CDR3 totals 14 residues. The germline V and J ends were trimmed by 1 base and 5 bases, with 11 bases remaining between them. The germline gives CDR1 MNHNS, CDR2 SASEGT.

In regard to this clone: The conserved phenylalanine or tryptophan is not found at the CDR3 terminus, so this likely reflects a read error. The chain is built from TRBV6-6 and TRBJ2-4; possibly TRBD2 for D (5 bases). CDR1 and CDR2 (germline): MNHNY, SVGAGI (reference sequence). V lost 4 bases and J 2 bases, leaving 12 bases between the germline ends. There are 15 residues in the CDR3. The CDR3 is CASSSRWTPKNIQYL. CDR3 DNA sequence: TGTGCCAGCAGTTCCCGCTGGACTCCCAAAAACATTCAGTACCTC.

The chain uses TRBV27 and TRBJ2-7; 16 positions agree with TRBD2. CDR3 size: 16 residues. Per the germline V gene, CDR1 is MNHEY and CDR2 is SMNVEV (reference sequence). V lost 4 bases, J lost 6 bases, and 6 bases stayed unmatched. The CDR3 bases are TGTGCCAGCAGTTCGGGACTAGCGGGAGGGCCTTCCGAGCAGTACTTC. This codes for CASSSGLAGGPSEQYF.

This chain uses TRBV6-1 with TRBJ2-7; 9 bases align to TRBD1. The CDR3 totals 15 residues. CDR1 and CDR2 from the germline V gene are MNHNS and SASEGT. J was trimmed by 5 bases and V by 0 bases; bases with no gene match: 5. The CDR3 DNA is TGTGCCAGCAGTGAAGCTACCGGGACAGGGAACGAGCAGTACTTC. Translated: CASSEATGTGNEQYF.

The chain couples TRBV28 to TRBJ2-2, with D possibly TRBD1 on 6 matching bases. V lost 1 base, J lost 1 base, and 13 bases lay in between. This CDR3 is 17 amino acids long. Per germline, CDR1 MDHEN and CDR2 SYDVKM. The CDR3 DNA reads TGTGCCAGCAGTTTATACTGGACAGAAAAGAACACCGGGGAGCTGTTTTTT. As protein: CASSLYWTEKNTGELFF.

This sequence joins TRBV6-6 and TRBJ1-1; D is uncertain. V lost 1 base and J 2 bases, leaving 5 bases between the germline ends. The length of the CDR3 is 13 residues. Germline V gene lookup returns CDR1 MNHNY and CDR2 SVGAGI (reference sequence). CDR3 bases: TGTGCCAGCAGTTACTGGCGAAACACTGAAGCTTTCTTT. This codes for CASSYWRNTEAFF.

For the CDR3, the DNA is TGTGCCAGCGGGGGACTTTACAATGAGCAGTTCTTC. The encoded protein is CASGGLYNEQFF. The genes are TRBV27 and TRBJ2-1, with D perhaps TRBD2 (6 bases). Per germline, CDR1 MNHEY and CDR2 SMNVEV (reference sequence). Between the trimmed V and J ends, which lost 8 bases and 4 bases, there was a span of 9 bases. The CDR3 totals 12 residues.

V and J are TRBV7-3 and TRBJ2-1, with 7 bases that match TRBD2. The CDR3 covers 16 residues. Germline lookup yields CDR1 SGHTA and CDR2 FQGTGA. J was trimmed by 6 bases and V by 1 base; bases with no gene match: 9. As DNA, the CDR3 is TGTGCCAGCAGCTTAATCCCCGCGGTAGCGGGCAATGAGCAGTTCTTC. Encoded protein: CASSLIPAVAGNEQFF.

The chain couples TRBV27 to TRBJ1-2, with D unresolved. The CDR3 spans 15 residues. The germline V gene encodes CDR1 MNHEY and CDR2 SMNVEV (reference sequence). V was cut by 4 bases and J by 5 bases, with 17 bases left in between. CDR3 DNA sequence: TGTGCCAGCAGTTCACTCGGGCCTAGTCGGTATGGCTACACCTTC. Protein sequence: CASSSLGPSRYGYTF.

V is TRBV11-2 and J is TRBJ2-3; D is uncertain. Germline V gives CDR1 SGHAT, CDR2 FQNNGV. V lost 0 bases, J lost 4 bases, and 8 bases lay in between. There are 14 residues in the CDR3. The DNA of the CDR3 is TGTGCCAGCAGCTTAGATCGCGAGGCAGATACGCAGTATTTT. It yields the protein CASSLDREADTQYF. Full variable domain (outside the CDR3, taken from reference TRBV11-2 and TRBJ2-3): EAGVAQSPRYKIIEKRQSVAFWCNPISGHATLYWYQQILGQGPKLLIQFQNNGVVDDSQLPKDRFSAERLKGVDSTLKIQPAKLEDSAVYLCASSLDREADTQYFGPGTRLTVL.

In DNA form, the CDR3 reads TGTGCCAGCAGCTTTTCCCAGGGTGGGGCCAACGTCCTGACTTTC. Translated: CASSFSQGGANVLTF. The J gene is TRBJ2-6, the V gene TRBV7-9; perhaps TRBD1 as D (5 bases). Germline assignment: CDR1 SEHNR and CDR2 FQNEAQ (reference sequence). V was cut by 3 bases and J by 3 bases, with 9 bases left in between. This CDR3 contains 15 residues.

This clone has only one observation. The V and J genes are TRBV13 and TRBJ2-1; 10 bases agree with TRBD1. CDR1 PRHDT and CDR2 FYEKMQ come from the germline V gene (reference sequence). This CDR3 is 16 amino acids long. The J segment lost 6 bases and the V segment lost 5 bases, leaving 10 bases of the junction unmatched. The CDR3 DNA reads TGTGCCAGCAGCCCAAGACAGGGGGCGCAGGTCAATGAGCAGTTCTTC. This sequence encodes CASSPRQGAQVNEQFF.

Written as DNA, the CDR3 is TGTGCCAGTAGTATAGGATACCCGGCCTACGAGCAGTACTTC. Translated: CASSIGYPAYEQYF. The chain is built from TRBV19 and TRBJ2-7; D is unclear. This CDR3 has 14 amino acids. CDR1 and CDR2 from the germline V gene are LNHDA and SQIVND (reference sequence). V was pared by 1 base and J by 2 bases, with 9 bases between.

This chain connects TRBV11-3 to TRBJ2-3, with D unresolved. Germline assignment: CDR1 SGHNT and CDR2 YENEEA. V was shortened by 4 bases and J by 1 base, with 6 bases between the two germline ends. This CDR3 region has 13 residues. The CDR3 protein is CASSYPGTDTQYF. The DNA of the CDR3 is TGTGCCAGCAGCTACCCAGGCACAGATACGCAGTATTTT.

V and J are TRBV7-9 and TRBJ1-1, with 7 bases fitting TRBD1. The V gene end was trimmed by 5 bases and the J gene end by 11 bases; junction bases not matched to a gene: 14. The length of the CDR3 is 14 residues. Germline CDR1 SEHNR, CDR2 FQNEAQ (reference sequence). CDR3: CASSQMDRIGGAFF. The CDR3, as DNA: TGTGCCAGCAGCCAAATGGACAGGATTGGAGGGGCTTTCTTT. The complete variable domain, with remaining parts taken from reference TRBV7-9 and TRBJ1-1, reads DTGVSQNPRHKITKRGQNVTFRCDPISEHNRLYWYRQTLGQGPEFLTYFQNEAQLEKSRLLSDRFSAERPKGSFSTLEIQRTEQGDSAMYLCASSQMDRIGGAFFGQGTRLTVV.